Following are 19 T cell receptor beta chains from one sample sequenced in a study of shared clonotypes between healthy human individuals (dated by TCRdb to the early 2020s). Libraries were prepared through the immunoSEQ multiplex PCR assay. TCRdb took over this immuneACCESS table, retaining in-frame rearrangements with V and J assigned. Such tables are incomplete; in checked studies, under half of the missing clones stem from an unresolved V gene, and the remainder is unexplained. The sample data list more than 2 million clones, and around 95% of these were observed just once. The ten largest clones capture 0.1% to 0.15% of the sample. The specimen sequenced was naive CD4+ T cells sorted from blood. The cell subset or site label here, explained by the study, means: CD45RA+ positively selected. All receptors derive from a man in his late teens or twenties in good health.

About this clone: Within the sample, other DNA sequences also encode this same CDR3. The chain combines TRBV5-1 with TRBJ2-3; 12 bases map to TRBD2. Germline V gene lookup returns CDR1 SGHRS and CDR2 YFSETQ. The J segment lost 2 bases and the V segment lost 4 bases, leaving 5 bases of the junction unmatched. This CDR3 has 16 amino acids. The CDR3 nucleotides are TGCGCCAGCAGCCCCGGACTAGCGGGATCCACAGATACGCAGTATTTT. Amino acid sequence: CASSPGLAGSTDTQYF.

The chain uses TRBV9 and TRBJ2-7, with 9 nucleotides matching TRBD2. The CDR3 has 14 residues. Germline V gives CDR1 SGDLS, CDR2 YYNGEE. V shed 0 bases and J 7 bases; nucleotides not matched to a gene: 5. The CDR3 reads CASSVGGTSKEQYF. Written as DNA, the CDR3 is TGTGCCAGCAGCGTAGGGGGGACTAGCAAGGAGCAGTACTTC.

This chain uses TRBV27 with TRBJ2-7; 10 nucleotides agree with TRBD1. The CDR3 runs 16 residues. The V segment lost 5 bases and the J segment 1 base; nucleotides outside the gene matches: 8. The germline V gene encodes CDR1 MNHEY and CDR2 SMNVEV (reference sequence). The CDR3 DNA reads TGTGCCAGCAGTCCAGAGGGGACAGGGGTTTCCTACGAGCAGTACTTC. It is translated as CASSPEGTGVSYEQYF.

Details on this clone: The same CDR3 also results from other DNA sequences found in this sample. The genes are TRBV6-5 and TRBJ1-1; D is unresolved. Trimming removed 6 bases at V and 0 bases at J, with 8 bases between. Germline-derived CDR1 and CDR2 are MNHEY and SVGAGI. This CDR3 region has 13 residues. CDR3 in amino acids: CASRRVLNTEAFF. CDR3 DNA sequence: TGTGCCAGCAGAAGGGTCCTGAACACTGAAGCTTTCTTT.

As to this clone: Other nucleotide sequences in the sample specify the same CDR3. The J gene is TRBJ1-5, the V gene TRBV7-2; D remains unclear. V was cut by 1 base and J by 2 bases, with 6 bases left in between. The CDR3 length is 14 residues. Looked up from germline, CDR1 is SGHTA and CDR2 is FQGNSA. CDR3 nucleotides: TGTGCCAGCAGCTTAGGGACGGGCAATCAGCCCCAGCATTTT. It translates to CASSLGTGNQPQHF. The whole variable domain, filled in from reference TRBV7-2 and TRBJ1-5, reads GAGVSQSPSNKVTEKGKDVELRCDPISGHTALYWYRQSLGQGLEFLIYFQGNSAPDKSGLPSDRFSAERTGGSVSTLTIQRTQQEDSAVYLCASSLGTGNQPQHFGDGTRLSIL.

The chain combines TRBV5-4 with TRBJ2-3; D gene ambiguous. V was pared by 9 bases and J by 2 bases, with 16 bases between. The CDR3 covers 14 residues. Germline lookup yields CDR1 SGHNT and CDR2 YYREEE (reference sequence). The DNA for the CDR3 is TGTGCCACCTCCGTAGGGCCCACCACAGATACGCAGTATTTT. Amino acid sequence: CATSVGPTTDTQYF.

The chain carries TRBV6-1 and TRBJ1-6; no clear D gene. Trimming shortened V by 4 bases and J by 6 bases, and 7 bases separated the two germline ends. The CDR3 runs to 13 residues. Germline values: CDR1 MNHNS, CDR2 SASEGT. The CDR3 DNA reads TGTGCCAGCAGTGCCGTTGGTAATTCACCCCTCCACTTT. This sequence encodes CASSAVGNSPLHF.

This chain connects TRBV12-5 to TRBJ2-5; 8 positions agree with TRBD1. The CDR3 spans 15 residues. Trimming cost V 5 bases and J 5 bases; bases outside gene matches: 10. The germline V gene has CDR1 LGHNT and CDR2 FRNRAP. The CDR3 DNA reads TGTGCTAGTGGTCGACAGGGGAAAAAGTCGGAGACCCAGTACTTC. This codes for CASGRQGKKSETQYF.

About this clone: Relative to the germline gene, one junction end is altered; a read error may explain this. The J gene is TRBJ2-7, the V gene TRBV7-7; perhaps TRBD1 as D (5 bases). The CDR3 has 14 residues. The germline CDR1 and CDR2 sequences are SSHAT and FNYEAQ (reference sequence). The CDR3 coding sequence is TGTGCTAGCAGCTTAGGGGTGAAGCCCTACGAGCAGTACTTC. Translating it yields CASSLGVKPYEQYF. Drawing the rest from reference TRBV7-7 and TRBJ2-7, the complete variable domain is GAGVSQSPRYKVTKRGQDVTLRCDPISSHATLYWYQQALGQGPEFLTYFNYEAQPDKSGLPSDRFSAERPEGSISTLTIQRTEQRDSAMYRCASSLGVKPYEQYFGPGTRLTVT.

V usage is TRBV11-3 and J usage is TRBJ1-1, with D perhaps TRBD1 (6 bases). The CDR3 is made up of 15 amino acids. Germline CDR1 and CDR2: SGHNT and YENEEA. V lost 5 bases and J 0 bases, leaving 13 bases between the germline ends. CDR3: CASSEGGSMNTEAFF. Written as DNA, the CDR3 is TGTGCCAGCAGCGAAGGGGGGAGCATGAACACTGAAGCTTTCTTT.

The rearrangement joins TRBV5-1 to TRBJ2-1; D call uncertain. Germline loops: CDR1 SGHRS, CDR2 YFSETQ. V shed 1 base and J shed 2 bases, with 7 bases lying between them. The CDR3 extends over 14 amino acids. The CDR3 loop reads CASSLTEPYNEQFF. The DNA for the CDR3 is TGCGCCAGCAGCTTGACAGAACCCTACAATGAGCAGTTCTTC.

This chain joins TRBV5-1 and TRBJ1-3; TRBD1 matches at 7 bases. The V and J ends lost 4 bases and 0 bases, in that order; junction bases with no gene match: 10. The length of the CDR3 is 17 residues. CDR1 SGHRS and CDR2 YFSETQ come from the germline V gene. In DNA, the CDR3 is TGCGCCAGCAGCCTGTGGGCAGGGGGAGGCTCTGGAAACACCATATATTTT. It is translated as CASSLWAGGGSGNTIYF.

This sequence joins TRBV29-1 and TRBJ1-4; D remains ambiguous. The V end lost 5 bases, the J end lost 7 bases, and 11 bases lay between the germline ends. In germline, CDR1 is SQVTM, CDR2 ANQGSEA. The CDR3 runs 12 residues. The CDR3 is CSVRPAGEKLFF. As DNA, the CDR3 is TGCAGCGTTCGACCCGCGGGTGAAAAACTGTTTTTT.

The CDR3 region has the DNA TGTGCCAGCAGCCTAACAGGGTTTGAAAAACTGTTTTTT. This encodes CASSLTGFEKLFF. The chain has TRBV7-8 and TRBJ1-4, with D perhaps matching TRBD1 (6 bases). The V end was cut by 5 bases, the J end by 7 bases, with 11 bases between. From germline, CDR1 is SGHVS and CDR2 FQNEAQ. The CDR3 is 13 residues long. Based on the CDR3 plus reference TRBV7-8 and TRBJ1-4, the full variable domain is GAGVSQSPRYKVAKRGQDVALRCDPISGHVSLFWYQQALGQGPEFLTYFQNEAQLDKSGLPSDRFFAERPEGSVSTLKIQRTQQEDSAVYLCASSLTGFEKLFFGSGTQLSVL.

The chain employs TRBV10-3 and TRBJ1-3; D perhaps matches TRBD1 (6 bases). The V gene's germline CDR1 is ENHRY and CDR2 SYGVKD. The CDR3 loop spans 15 amino acids. With 4 bases removed from V and 0 bases from J, the gap between germline ends came to 10 bases. The CDR3 is CAISGTESSGNTIYF. In nucleotides, the CDR3 is TGTGCCATCAGTGGGACAGAAAGCTCTGGAAACACCATATATTTT.

CDR3 DNA sequence: TGTGCCAGCAGTGAACGTTTGGGGGCAAGCATTCAGTACTTC. Protein product: CASSERLGASIQYF. V usage is TRBV6-1 and J usage is TRBJ2-4; D possibly corresponds to TRBD1 (6 bases). The CDR3 totals 14 residues. CDR1 is MNHNS, CDR2 SASEGT, per germline. V was pared by 2 bases and J by 9 bases, with 14 bases between.

V and J are TRBV4-3 and TRBJ2-3; the match to TRBD2 covers 8 bases. After removal of 0 bases from V and 8 bases from J, the junction contained 4 bases not matched to a gene. Germline CDR1 is LGHNA and CDR2 is YSLEER. This CDR3 is built from 14 residues. The DNA for the CDR3 is TGCGCCAGCAGCCAAGACGAGCGGGAGACTACGCAGTATTTT. Its protein is CASSQDERETTQYF.

The chain joins TRBV2 to TRBJ2-1, with D possibly matching TRBD2 (5 bases). CDR3 length equals 14 residues. V was shortened by 4 bases and J by 5 bases, with 12 bases between the two germline ends. CDR1 is SNHLY and CDR2 is FYNNEI in the germline V gene. The CDR3 protein is CASSVRTLNNEQFF. The CDR3 DNA follows: TGTGCCAGCAGTGTACGGACTCTGAACAATGAGCAGTTCTTC.

This chain joins TRBV28 and TRBJ1-4, with 9 nucleotides matching TRBD1. J lost 15 bases, V lost 3 bases, and 11 bases had no gene match. The germline V gene has CDR1 MDHEN and CDR2 SYDVKM. The CDR3 covers 14 residues. CDR3 residues: CASSLPGQGSGVFF. The DNA of the CDR3 is TGTGCCAGCAGTTTGCCCGGACAGGGGAGTGGAGTGTTTTTT.